This T cell receptor (beta chain) was observed in a study of T cell responses to AZD1222 COVID-19 vaccine (dated by TCRdb to the early 2020s). Looking at the study overall: AZD1222 recipients whose second dose came at about 4 weeks and those whose second dose came at about 12 weeks were combined into one group, since spike-specific TCR depth and breadth did not differ between the two schedules. A total of about 250 trial participants underwent TCR sequencing, of whom 200 to 220 had received two doses of AZD1222 and some 26 had received two doses of the MenACWY control vaccine. Trial participants were enrolled into age subgroups of 18-55, 56-69 and 70-plus years, which contained around 150, 29 and 61 TCR-sequenced participants, respectively.

CDR1 SGDLS and CDR2 YYNGEE are derived from the germline V gene. Inclusive of the bounding cysteine and phenylalanine, the CDR3 is 15 residues long. The DNA shown is the 45-base CDR3, in frame from base 1. Here V drops 0 bases and J drops 6 bases, and the junction holds 9 bases not matched to any gene. According to the study, the label for this sample's time point signals: baseline before first vaccination. Samples from vaccinated people were obtained from the UK trials COV001 and COV002, which included a single-blind randomized controlled phase 2/3 trial of AZD1222 (ChAdOx1 nCoV-19) in healthy adults. For TCRbeta chain sequencing, PBMC samples were collected from trial participants at day 0 and at day 28 after the second dose. Points the paper makes about the study in general: Nearly half of unique spike-specific TCRs reportedly recognized epitopes outside regions mutated in the B.1.351 and B.1.1.7 variants. The 56-69-year group was small, and its depth increase did not reach significance, likely because of low power. Participants were mostly white British and included more females than males, and it was suggested by the authors that clonal diversity may have been underestimated. After two AZD1222 doses, both the breadth and the depth of spike-specific TCRs were significantly higher than at day 0 and than in MenACWY recipients. Conclusions about previously exposed vaccinees are limited because only six or seven AZD1222 recipients were SARS-CoV-2 seropositive at baseline. The vaccine-associated CD4 TCRs covered the entire spike protein, and the dominant responses fell in regions 160-218 and 743-854. No day 14 peak-response samples were available, so repertoires were characterized only after the peak T cell response.

For this clone: The antigen it recognizes is unknown. No much larger clone exists at a distance of one base, and base qualities are not known.

The CDR3 regions of human TCRbeta chains were analyzed by immunosequencing. The authors' pipeline ran thus. TCRs in the repertoires were compared against a reference library of SARS-CoV-2-specific TCRs that had been generated with the MIRA antigen-specificity platform. Breadth was defined as the fraction of unique TCRs that were SARS-CoV-2-associated. Depth was defined as the fraction of total T cells that were SARS-CoV-2-associated. Each spike-specific TCR was assigned to its reactive spike region and to a CD4 or CD8 class using the MIRA data. Log10-transformed breadth and depth values were compared by one-way ANOVA with Sidak's multiple comparisons tests. TCRdb took over this immuneACCESS table, retaining in-frame rearrangements with V and J assigned. Such tables are incomplete; in checked studies, under half of the missing clones stem from an unresolved V gene, and the remainder is unexplained. V and J calls and clone size are those listed in that table; D and trimming were worked out from the DNA. In all, the sample holds roughly 97,000 clones, and more than 85% of those were seen once. The top ten constitute around 5% of the sample.

Recombination linked TRBV9 to TRBJ2-7; a stretch of 7 junction bases matches TRBD2. The specimen comprised peripheral blood, sampled on day 0 of AZD1222 vaccination. The receptor comes from an adult in good health. The CDR3: CASSVGWRRETEQYF. Read as DNA, the sequence is TGTGCCAGCAGCGTAGGTTGGCGGCGGGAGACCGAGCAGTACTTC. Full variable domain (CDR3 extended with the reference TRBV9 and TRBJ2-7 proteins): DSGVTQTPKHLITATGQRVTLRCSPRSGDLSVYWYQQSLDQGLQFLIQYYNGEERAKGNILERFSAQQFPDLHSELNLSSLELGDSALYFCASSVGWRRETEQYFGPGTRLTVT.